Following are 27 T cell receptor beta chains from one sample sequenced in a study of siplizumab effects on memory and regulatory T cells. Generated by immunoSEQ multiplex PCR, the TCRdb table keeps only in-frame clones and is missing some. The sample consists of 99,000 or so clones, about 93% of them appearing once. The material sequenced was CD4+ T cells sorted from blood. Source of these receptors: a human donor in good health.

The chain links TRBV9 to TRBJ1-5; D ambiguous. The V end was cut by 2 bases, the J end by 4 bases, with 7 bases between. Germline V lookup: CDR1 SGDLS, CDR2 YYNGEE. The CDR3 loop spans 13 amino acids. The CDR3 sequence: CASSVDPNQPQHF. CDR3 DNA: TGTGCCAGCAGCGTCGACCCGAATCAGCCCCAGCATTTT.

The chain employs TRBV19 and TRBJ1-1; D might be TRBD1 (5 bases). CDR3 length: 14 residues. Germline-derived CDR1 and CDR2 are LNHDA and SQIVND (reference sequence). Deletions cut 2 bases from V and 3 bases from J, with 10 bases between. In nucleotides, the CDR3 is TGTGCCAGTAGTATATTCACAGGCGACACTGAAGCTTTCTTT. It is translated as CASSIFTGDTEAFF.

The chain recombines TRBV6-6 with TRBJ2-1; TRBD2 aligns across 13 bases. The CDR3 runs 16 residues. Trimming took 6 bases from V and 8 from J; bases not matched to a gene: 10. Germline values: CDR1 MNHNY, CDR2 SVGAGI (reference sequence). This chain's CDR3 is CASSQRTSGSPHEQFF. Here the CDR3 DNA reads TGTGCCAGCAGCCAGCGGACTAGCGGGAGTCCCCATGAGCAGTTCTTC.

The chain combines TRBV5-1 with TRBJ2-1; D is possibly TRBD1 (6 bases). The CDR3 extends over 15 amino acids. The germline V gene encodes CDR1 SGHRS and CDR2 YFSETQ. V lost 1 base and J 3 bases, leaving 11 bases between the germline ends. CDR3 residues: CASSLTGRGYNEQFF. DNA of the CDR3: TGCGCCAGCAGCTTGACAGGCAGGGGCTACAATGAGCAGTTCTTC.

The gene calls are TRBV19 and TRBJ1-1, with 8 bases matching TRBD1. CDR1 and CDR2 (germline): LNHDA, SQIVND (reference sequence). V trimming: 3 bases; J trimming: 9 bases; junction bases outside the gene matches: 15. The CDR3 has 16 residues. DNA of the CDR3: TGTGCCAGTAGTATCGGACAGGGAGAGCCTCTTACGAAAGCTTTCTTT. It codes for CASSIGQGEPLTKAFF.

The chain combines TRBV27 with TRBJ1-1, with a possible D match to TRBD1 (6 bases). The CDR3 runs 16 residues. Germline CDR1 and CDR2: MNHEY and SMNVEV (reference sequence). The V end lost 2 bases, the J end lost 4 bases, and 17 bases lay between the germline ends. CDR3 nucleotide sequence: TGTGCCAGCAGTTTAAGGTGGACGGGAGGGGGCACTGAAGCTTTCTTT. Translating gives CASSLRWTGGGTEAFF.

The genes are TRBV19 and TRBJ2-2; tentatively, D is TRBD1 or TRBD2 (5 bases each). This CDR3 has 16 residues. Per germline, CDR1 LNHDA and CDR2 SQIVND (reference sequence). V lost 6 bases, J lost 3 bases, and 17 bases lay in between. The CDR3 is CASSDQGRGDTGELFF. The CDR3 DNA sequence: TGTGCCAGTAGCGATCAGGGACGAGGGGACACCGGGGAGCTGTTTTTT.

J is TRBJ1-1 and V is TRBV2; D is perhaps TRBD1 (6 bases). Germline V lookup: CDR1 SNHLY, CDR2 FYNNEI. The CDR3 is 13 amino acids. The V end was cut by 6 bases, the J end by 3 bases, with 11 bases between. In DNA, the CDR3 is TGTGCCAGCAGCCGGGACAAATACACTGAAGCTTTCTTT. Amino acid sequence: CASSRDKYTEAFF.

This chain uses TRBV4-1 with TRBJ2-3; tentative D call: TRBD1 (6 bases). Trimming removed 3 bases at V and 0 bases at J, with 10 bases between. CDR3 size: 15 residues. Germline V CDR1 and CDR2: MGHRA, YSYEKL. DNA of the CDR3: TGCGCCAGCAGCCAGGGGGCTACTAGCACAGATACGCAGTATTTT. Translated: CASSQGATSTDTQYF.

The rearrangement uses TRBV6-1 and TRBJ2-3; 8 bases map to TRBD1. The junction had 13 bases not matched to a gene; V was cut back by 11 bases and J by 6 bases. This CDR3 has 14 amino acids. Germline-derived CDR1 and CDR2 are MNHNS and SASEGT. In DNA, the CDR3 is TGTGCCGGACACAGGGGGGCACTTAGGGATACGCAGTATTTT. It is translated as CAGHRGALRDTQYF.

The chain couples TRBV6-6 to TRBJ1-1; D is perhaps TRBD1 (5 bases). The germline V gene has CDR1 MNHNY and CDR2 SVGAGI (reference sequence). The CDR3 runs 15 residues. Deletions cut 5 bases from V and 1 base from J, with 14 bases between. DNA for the CDR3: TGTGCCAGCAGTCGTCTCCAGGGTAGGAACACTGAAGCTTTCTTT. It specifies CASSRLQGRNTEAFF.

This rearrangement joins TRBV6-1 to TRBJ2-7; weak D call: TRBD1 (6 bases). Trimming stripped 4 bases from V and 0 bases from J, with 10 bases between. The CDR3 sequence is 14 residues long. Germline V CDR1 and CDR2: MNHNS, SASEGT. DNA for the CDR3: TGTGCCAGCAGTGTCCGGGACATCTCCTACGAGCAGTACTTC. This translates into CASSVRDISYEQYF.

The chain combines TRBV7-9 with TRBJ1-4; tentative D call: TRBD1 (5 bases). This CDR3 has 15 residues. With 5 bases removed from V and 1 base from J, the gap between germline ends came to 11 bases. Per the germline V gene, CDR1 is SEHNR and CDR2 is FQNEAQ (reference sequence). The CDR3 coding sequence is TGTGCCAGCAGCCCCCCGACAGAAACTAATGAAAAACTGTTTTTT. The encoded protein is CASSPPTETNEKLFF.

This clone was seen only once. This chain links TRBV19 with TRBJ1-1, with TRBD1 as a possible D gene (5 bases). Per the germline V gene, CDR1 is LNHDA and CDR2 is SQIVND (reference sequence). Trimming left V 5 bases short and J 8 bases short, with 18 bases between. The CDR3 is 14 residues long. The CDR3 DNA reads as TGTGCCAGTAGTGTCCGTCGGACATCTTGGGAAGCTTTCTTT. Residues: CASSVRRTSWEAFF.

This chain links TRBV5-1 with TRBJ2-5; D unclear. V dropped 0 bases and J dropped 4 bases, with 10 bases sitting between them. CDR3 length: 14 residues. Germline-derived CDR1 and CDR2 are SGHRS and YFSETQ. The chain's CDR3 is CASSLVNLGETQYF. The CDR3 nucleotides read TGCGCCAGCAGCTTGGTCAATTTGGGAGAGACCCAGTACTTC.

The chain employs TRBV5-3 and TRBJ1-2; D unclear. TRBV5-3 is an ORF, with its function uncertain. Trimming cost V 5 bases and J 4 bases, with 9 bases left between them. CDR3 length: 12 amino acids. The CDR3 loop is CARRNTAYGYTF. CDR3 sequence (DNA): TGTGCCAGAAGAAACACCGCCTATGGCTACACCTTC.

In this sample, this clone turned up once. The chain carries TRBV4-1 and TRBJ2-1; D possibly corresponds to TRBD1 (9 bases). The CDR3 runs 20 residues. V dropped 5 bases and J dropped 0 bases, with 26 bases sitting between them. Germline V gene data show CDR1 as MGHRA and CDR2 as YSYEKL. This chain's CDR3 is CASSSGGDRDSFRSYNEQFF. The CDR3 DNA reads TGCGCCAGCAGCTCGGGGGGGGACAGGGATTCCTTTCGCTCCTACAATGAGCAGTTCTTC.

The V gene is TRBV5-4, the J gene TRBJ1-4, with 9 bases that match TRBD1. The CDR3 has 15 residues. Trimming took 4 bases from V and 6 from J; bases not matched to a gene: 7. The V gene's germline CDR1 is SGHNT and CDR2 YYREEE (reference sequence). The DNA of the CDR3 is TGTGCCAGCAGCGAGGACAGGGGTCGGGATGAAAAACTGTTTTTT. Residues: CASSEDRGRDEKLFF.

The V gene is TRBV5-4, the J gene TRBJ2-7; 8 bases are a match to TRBD2. V gave up 6 bases and J gave up 0 bases; unmatched junction bases: 5. Germline assignment: CDR1 SGHNT and CDR2 YYREEE (reference sequence). The CDR3 runs 14 residues. The CDR3 loop reads CASNTAGASYEQYF. The CDR3 bases are TGTGCCAGCAATACAGCGGGGGCCTCCTACGAGCAGTACTTC. Together with reference TRBV5-4 and TRBJ2-7, the CDR3 gives the full variable domain: ETGVTQSPTHLIKTRGQQVTLRCSSQSGHNTVSWYQQALGQGPQFIFQYYREEENGRGNFPPRFSGLQFPNYSSELNVNALELDDSALYLCASNTAGASYEQYFGPGTRLTVT.

The rearrangement joins TRBV7-6 to TRBJ1-3; D not certain. Germline CDR1 and CDR2: SGHVS and FNYEAQ. The V end was cut by 1 base, the J end by 0 bases, with 7 bases between. CDR3 length: 15 amino acids. The CDR3 sequence: CASSLDPRSGNTIYF. The CDR3 DNA is TGTGCCAGCAGCTTAGATCCTCGCTCTGGAAACACCATATATTTT.

The chain joins TRBV9 to TRBJ2-1, with TRBD2 as a possible D gene (6 bases). The CDR3 has 15 amino acids. Trimming took off 0 bases at V and 7 bases at J, with 14 bases between the two ends. CDR1 is SGDLS, CDR2 YYNGEE, per germline. The CDR3 bases are TGTGCCAGCAGCGTAGCCGGCGGGGTTCCAAATGAGCAGTTCTTC. Its translation: CASSVAGGVPNEQFF.

This chain joins TRBV30 and TRBJ1-6, with D perhaps matching TRBD1 (5 bases). The CDR3 is 14 amino acids. The V end lost 2 bases, the J end lost 9 bases, and 14 bases lay between the germline ends. The germline V gene encodes CDR1 GTSNPN and CDR2 SVGIG (reference sequence). The CDR3 nucleotides read TGTGCCTGGAGTACCGGACAAACAGCTTCACCCCTCCACTTT. Translation: CAWSTGQTASPLHF.

J is TRBJ1-1 and V is TRBV6-5; D is unresolved. Trimming removed 6 bases at V and 2 bases at J, with 10 bases between. Germline values: CDR1 MNHEY, CDR2 SVGAGI. This CDR3 contains 13 residues. The CDR3 nucleotides read TGTGCCAGCAGGGCACGGTCAAACACTGAAGCTTTCTTT. It encodes CASRARSNTEAFF.

This clone was found once. The V and J genes are TRBV18 and TRBJ2-5; maybe TRBD1 (6 bases). Germline values: CDR1 KGHSH, CDR2 LQKENI. This CDR3 comprises 17 residues. Trimming shortened V by 2 bases and J by 4 bases, and 20 bases separated the two germline ends. The CDR3 region is CASSPVGVPQGLETQYF. The CDR3, as DNA: TGTGCCAGCTCACCAGTGGGTGTACCACAGGGATTAGAGACCCAGTACTTC.

The chain has TRBV18 and TRBJ1-5; the D gene is possibly TRBD1 (6 bases). The V end lost 6 bases, the J end lost 6 bases, and 15 bases lay between the germline ends. Germline CDR1 KGHSH, CDR2 LQKENI. This CDR3 has 14 amino acids. CDR3 sequence reads: CASSPSGDGQPQHF. CDR3 in DNA: TGTGCCAGCTCCCCTTCAGGGGACGGTCAGCCCCAGCATTTT.

The chain joins TRBV6-5 to TRBJ2-2, with D unclear. CDR3 length equals 16 residues. CDR1 and CDR2 (germline): MNHEY, SVGAGI. Between the trimmed V and J ends, which lost 0 bases and 0 bases, there was a span of 8 bases. The CDR3 here is CASSYSIGANTGELFF. CDR3 DNA: TGTGCCAGCAGTTACTCGATAGGCGCGAACACCGGGGAGCTGTTTTTT.

This chain uses TRBV10-3 with TRBJ2-1; 11 bases map to TRBD2. The CDR3 is 16 amino acids. Germline CDR1 ENHRY, CDR2 SYGVKD. Unmatched junction bases numbered 5, after V lost 3 bases and J lost 4 bases. The CDR3 is CAISDPGTSGYNEQFF. DNA for the CDR3: TGTGCCATCAGTGATCCCGGGACTAGCGGATACAATGAGCAGTTCTTC.